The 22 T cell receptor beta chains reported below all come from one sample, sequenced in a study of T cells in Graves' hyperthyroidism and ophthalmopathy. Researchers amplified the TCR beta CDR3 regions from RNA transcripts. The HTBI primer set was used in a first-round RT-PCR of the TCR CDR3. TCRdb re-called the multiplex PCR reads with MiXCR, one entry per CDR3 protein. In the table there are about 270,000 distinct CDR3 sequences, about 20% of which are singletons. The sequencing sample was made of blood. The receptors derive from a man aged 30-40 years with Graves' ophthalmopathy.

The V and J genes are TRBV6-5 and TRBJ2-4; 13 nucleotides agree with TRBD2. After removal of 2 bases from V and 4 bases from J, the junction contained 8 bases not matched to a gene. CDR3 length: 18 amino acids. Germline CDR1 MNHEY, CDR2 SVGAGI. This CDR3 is CASSYPAGTSGAKNIQYF. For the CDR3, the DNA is TGTGCCAGCAGTTACCCTGCCGGGACTAGCGGGGCTAAAAACATTCAGTACTTC.

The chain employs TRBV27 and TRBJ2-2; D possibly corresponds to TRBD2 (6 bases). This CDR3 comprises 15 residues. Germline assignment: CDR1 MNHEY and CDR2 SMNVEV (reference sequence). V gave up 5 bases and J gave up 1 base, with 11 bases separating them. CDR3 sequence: CASSGGTLNTGELFF. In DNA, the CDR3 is TGTGCCAGCAGTGGCGGGACTTTGAACACCGGGGAGCTGTTTTTT.

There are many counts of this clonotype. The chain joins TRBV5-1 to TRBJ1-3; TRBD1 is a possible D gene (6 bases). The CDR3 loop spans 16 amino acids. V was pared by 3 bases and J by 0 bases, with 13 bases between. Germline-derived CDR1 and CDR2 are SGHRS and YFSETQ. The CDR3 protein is CASSWGGQSSGNTIYF. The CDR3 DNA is TGCGCCAGCAGCTGGGGAGGACAGAGCTCTGGAAACACCATATATTTT.

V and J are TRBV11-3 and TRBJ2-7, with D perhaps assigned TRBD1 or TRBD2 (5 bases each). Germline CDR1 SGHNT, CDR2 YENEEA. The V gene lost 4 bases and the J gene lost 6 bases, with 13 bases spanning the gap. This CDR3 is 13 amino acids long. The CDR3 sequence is CASSSIGTVEQYF. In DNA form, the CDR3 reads TGTGCCAGCAGCTCCATAGGGACGGTCGAGCAGTACTTC.

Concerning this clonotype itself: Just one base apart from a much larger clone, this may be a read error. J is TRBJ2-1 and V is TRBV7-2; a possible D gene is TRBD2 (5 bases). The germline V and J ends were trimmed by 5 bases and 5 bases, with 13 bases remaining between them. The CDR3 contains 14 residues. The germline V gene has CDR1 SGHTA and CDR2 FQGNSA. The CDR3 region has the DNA TGTGCCAGCAGCCAAGAGGGTGGGCACAATGAGCAGTTCTTC. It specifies CASSQEGGHNEQFF.

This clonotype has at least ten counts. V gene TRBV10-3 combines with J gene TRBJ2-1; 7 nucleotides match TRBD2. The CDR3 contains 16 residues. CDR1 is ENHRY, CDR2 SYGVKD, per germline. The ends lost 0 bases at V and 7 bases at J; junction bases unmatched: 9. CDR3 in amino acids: CAISESLAGAGNEQFF. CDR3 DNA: TGTGCCATCAGTGAGTCCTTGGCGGGAGCGGGGAATGAGCAGTTCTTC.

The CDR3 nucleotides read TGTGCCAGCAGTTTAGCGGGAGCGACCTCCTACGAGCAGTACTTC. It codes for CASSLAGATSYEQYF. The rearrangement joins TRBV5-5 to TRBJ2-7; TRBD2 matches 9 bases. The V segment lost 5 bases and the J segment 0 bases; nucleotides outside the gene matches: 6. Germline lookup yields CDR1 SGHKS and CDR2 YYEKEE (reference sequence). The CDR3 runs 15 residues. The whole variable domain, remainder taken from reference TRBV5-5 and TRBJ2-7, is DAGVTQSPTHLIKTRGQQVTLRCSPISGHKSVSWYQQVLGQGPQFIFQYYEKEERGRGNFPDRFSARQFPNYSSELNVNALLLGDSALYLCASSLAGATSYEQYFGPGTRLTVT.

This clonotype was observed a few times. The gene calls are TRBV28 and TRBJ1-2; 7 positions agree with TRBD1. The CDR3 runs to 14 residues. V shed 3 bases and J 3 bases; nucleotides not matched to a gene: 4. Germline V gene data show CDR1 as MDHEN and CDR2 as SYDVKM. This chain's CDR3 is CASSFDREDYGYTF. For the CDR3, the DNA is TGTGCCAGCAGTTTTGACAGGGAAGACTATGGCTACACCTTC.

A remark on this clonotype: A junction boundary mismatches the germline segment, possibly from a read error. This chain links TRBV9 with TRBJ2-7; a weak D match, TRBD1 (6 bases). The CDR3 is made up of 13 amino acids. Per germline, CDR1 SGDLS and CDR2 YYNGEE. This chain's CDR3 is CASSDSGAYEQYF. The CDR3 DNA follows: TGCGCCAGCAGTGATTCAGGGGCCTACGAGCAGTACTTC.

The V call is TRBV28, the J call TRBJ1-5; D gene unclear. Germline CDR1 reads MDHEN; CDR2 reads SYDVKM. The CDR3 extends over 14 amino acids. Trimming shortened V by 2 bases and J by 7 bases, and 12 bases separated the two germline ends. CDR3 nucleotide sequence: TGTGCCAGCAGTTTAGTGGGTCTTGAACAGCCCCAGCATTTT. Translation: CASSLVGLEQPQHF.

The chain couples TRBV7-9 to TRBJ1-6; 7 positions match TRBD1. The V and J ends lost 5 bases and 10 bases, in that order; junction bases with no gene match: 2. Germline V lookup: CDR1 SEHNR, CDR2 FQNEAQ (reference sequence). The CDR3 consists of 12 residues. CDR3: CASSPDRSPLHF. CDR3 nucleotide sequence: TGTGCCAGCAGCCCGGACAGGTCACCCCTCCACTTT.

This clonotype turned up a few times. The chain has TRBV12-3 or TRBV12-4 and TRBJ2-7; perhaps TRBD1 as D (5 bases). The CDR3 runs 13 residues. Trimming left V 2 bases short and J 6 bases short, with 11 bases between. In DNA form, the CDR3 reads TGTGCCAGCAGTTTATCGGACACTCCCGAGCAGTACTTC. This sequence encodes CASSLSDTPEQYF.

CDR3 loop: CASSRAATGDNSPLHF. In DNA, the CDR3 is TGCGCCAGCAGTCGAGCGGCGACCGGAGATAATTCACCCCTCCACTTT. V and J are TRBV4-1 and TRBJ1-6; D not resolved. V was shortened by 6 bases and J by 5 bases, with 17 bases between the two germline ends. The V gene's germline CDR1 is MGHRA and CDR2 YSYEKL. The CDR3 extends over 16 amino acids.

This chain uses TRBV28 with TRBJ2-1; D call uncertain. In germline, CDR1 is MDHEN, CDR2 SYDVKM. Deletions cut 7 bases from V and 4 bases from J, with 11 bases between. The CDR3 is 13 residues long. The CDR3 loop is CASTRTRYNEQFF. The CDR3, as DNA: TGTGCCAGCACCAGGACCCGGTACAATGAGCAGTTCTTC. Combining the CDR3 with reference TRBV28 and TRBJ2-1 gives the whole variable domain DVKVTQSSRYLVKRTGEKVFLECVQDMDHENMFWYRQDPGLGLRLIYFSYDVKMKEKGDIPEGYSVSREKKERFSLILESASTNQTSMYLCASTRTRYNEQFFGPGTRLTVL.

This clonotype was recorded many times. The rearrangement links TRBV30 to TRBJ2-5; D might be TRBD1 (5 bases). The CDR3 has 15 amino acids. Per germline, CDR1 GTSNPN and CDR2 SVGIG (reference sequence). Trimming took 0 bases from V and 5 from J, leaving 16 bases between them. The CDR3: CAWSVGAGISETQYF. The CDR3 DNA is TGTGCCTGGAGTGTTGGTGCAGGGATAAGTGAGACCCAGTACTTC.

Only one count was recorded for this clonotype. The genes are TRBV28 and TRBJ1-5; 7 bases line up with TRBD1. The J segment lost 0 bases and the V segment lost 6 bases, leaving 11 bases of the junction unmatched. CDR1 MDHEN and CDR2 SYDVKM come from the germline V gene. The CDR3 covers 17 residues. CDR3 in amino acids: CASRAGTENYSNQPQHF. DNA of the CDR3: TGTGCCAGCAGAGCCGGGACAGAAAATTATAGCAATCAGCCCCAGCATTTT.

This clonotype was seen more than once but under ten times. CDR3 sequence reads: CASSEAVAGGAADTQYF. CDR3 in DNA: TGTGCCAGCAGTGAAGCGGTCGCGGGAGGGGCGGCAGATACGCAGTATTTT. The rearrangement links TRBV2 to TRBJ2-3, with TRBD2 matching over 9 bases. This CDR3 spans 17 amino acids. With V trimmed by 0 bases and J by 4 bases, 8 bases remained unmatched. CDR1 is SNHLY and CDR2 is FYNNEI in the germline V gene.

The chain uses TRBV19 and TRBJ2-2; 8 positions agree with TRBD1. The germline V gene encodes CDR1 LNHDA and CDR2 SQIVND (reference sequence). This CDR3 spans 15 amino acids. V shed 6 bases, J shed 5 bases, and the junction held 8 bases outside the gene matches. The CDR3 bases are TGTGCCAGTAGCATGAACAGGGGGAGTACCGGGGAGCTGTTTTTT. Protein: CASSMNRGSTGELFF.

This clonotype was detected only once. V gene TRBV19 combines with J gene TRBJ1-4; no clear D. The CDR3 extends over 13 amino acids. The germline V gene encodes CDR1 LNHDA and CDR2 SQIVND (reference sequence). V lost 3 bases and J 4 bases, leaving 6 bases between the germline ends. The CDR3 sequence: CASSIFSNEKLFF. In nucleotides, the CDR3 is TGTGCCAGTAGTATTTTCAGTAATGAAAAACTGTTTTTT. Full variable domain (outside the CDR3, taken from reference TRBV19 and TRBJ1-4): DGGITQSPKYLFRKEGQNVTLSCEQNLNHDAMYWYRQDPGQGLRLIYYSQIVNDFQKGDIAEGYSVSREKKESFPLTVTSAQKNPTAFYLCASSIFSNEKLFFGSGTQLSVL.

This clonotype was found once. The CDR3 region has the DNA TGTGCCAGCAGCTACGGACAGGGGATATACGAGCAGTACTTC. Its translation is CASSYGQGIYEQYF. The chain combines TRBV6-9 with TRBJ2-7, with TRBD1 identical over 9 bases. CDR1 is MNHGY and CDR2 is SVAAGI in the germline V gene. The CDR3 length is 14 residues. V was pared by 6 bases and J by 4 bases, with 7 bases of the junction left unmatched.

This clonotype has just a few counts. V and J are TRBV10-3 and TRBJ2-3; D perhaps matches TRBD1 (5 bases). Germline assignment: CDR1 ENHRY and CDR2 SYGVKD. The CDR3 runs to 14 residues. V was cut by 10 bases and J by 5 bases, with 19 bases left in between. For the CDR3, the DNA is TGTGCCACAAGGGCGGCAGGGCTAGGAGATACGCAGTATTTT. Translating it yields CATRAAGLGDTQYF.

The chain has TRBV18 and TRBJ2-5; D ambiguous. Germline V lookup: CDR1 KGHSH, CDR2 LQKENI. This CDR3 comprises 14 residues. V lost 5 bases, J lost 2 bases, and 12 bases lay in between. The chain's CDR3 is CASSSLAGQETQYF. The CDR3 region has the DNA TGTGCCAGCTCATCTTTGGCAGGTCAAGAGACCCAGTACTTC.